This T cell receptor (beta chain) was sequenced in a study of blood T cell repertoires in COVID-19. Measured with immunoSEQ multiplex PCR; TCRdb has only the in-frame clones, and not every one. The table records over 350,000 clones, about 88% of them present only once. This CDR3 has 16 amino acids. Germline values: CDR1 SEHNR, CDR2 FQNEAQ (reference sequence). With V trimmed by 1 base and J by 5 bases, 7 bases remained unmatched. The sample holds a few counts of this clone. The TCR originated in a woman aged 18-29 years who had recovered from COVID-19. The sequencing input was PBMCs or T cells enriched from blood (not recorded which). The chain employs TRBV7-9 and TRBJ1-5, with 8 bases that match TRBD1. The CDR3 spells CASSLVGRGRHQPQHF. The CDR3 region has the DNA TGTGCCAGCAGCTTAGTTGGCAGGGGGCGGCATCAGCCCCAGCATTTT.